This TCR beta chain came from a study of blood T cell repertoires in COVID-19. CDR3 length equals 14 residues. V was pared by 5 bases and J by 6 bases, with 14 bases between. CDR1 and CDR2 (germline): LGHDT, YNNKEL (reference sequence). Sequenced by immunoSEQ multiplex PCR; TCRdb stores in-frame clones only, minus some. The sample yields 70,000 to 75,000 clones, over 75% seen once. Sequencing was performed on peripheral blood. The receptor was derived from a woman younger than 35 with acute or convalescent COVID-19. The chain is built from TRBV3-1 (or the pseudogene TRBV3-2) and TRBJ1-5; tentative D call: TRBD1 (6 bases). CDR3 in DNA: TGTGCCAGCAGCTACGCAGGGGATGGTCAGCCCCAGCATTTT. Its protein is CASSYAGDGQPQHF.